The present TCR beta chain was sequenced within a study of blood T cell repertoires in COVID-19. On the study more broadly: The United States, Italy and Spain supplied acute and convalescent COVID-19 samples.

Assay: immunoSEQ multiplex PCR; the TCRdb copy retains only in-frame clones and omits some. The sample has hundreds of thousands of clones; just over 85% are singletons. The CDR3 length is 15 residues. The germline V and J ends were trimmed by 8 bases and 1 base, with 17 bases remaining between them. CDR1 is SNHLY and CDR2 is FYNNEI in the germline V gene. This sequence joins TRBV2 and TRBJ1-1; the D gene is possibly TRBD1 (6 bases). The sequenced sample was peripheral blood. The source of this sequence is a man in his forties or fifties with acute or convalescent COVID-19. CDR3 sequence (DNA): TGTGCCAGCCTCTCAAGGGGGAGGGAGAACACTGAAGCTTTCTTT. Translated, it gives CASLSRGRENTEAFF.